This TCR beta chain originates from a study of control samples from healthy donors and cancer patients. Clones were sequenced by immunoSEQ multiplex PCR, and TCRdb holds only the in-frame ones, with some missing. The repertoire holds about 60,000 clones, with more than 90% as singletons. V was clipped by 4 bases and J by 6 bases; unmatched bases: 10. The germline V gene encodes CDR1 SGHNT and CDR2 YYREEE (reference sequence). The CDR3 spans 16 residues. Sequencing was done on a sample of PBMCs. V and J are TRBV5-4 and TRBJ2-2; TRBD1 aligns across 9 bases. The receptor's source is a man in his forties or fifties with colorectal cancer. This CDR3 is CASSPRTGVVAGELFF. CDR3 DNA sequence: TGTGCCAGCAGCCCCCGGACAGGGGTAGTGGCCGGGGAGCTGTTTTTT.